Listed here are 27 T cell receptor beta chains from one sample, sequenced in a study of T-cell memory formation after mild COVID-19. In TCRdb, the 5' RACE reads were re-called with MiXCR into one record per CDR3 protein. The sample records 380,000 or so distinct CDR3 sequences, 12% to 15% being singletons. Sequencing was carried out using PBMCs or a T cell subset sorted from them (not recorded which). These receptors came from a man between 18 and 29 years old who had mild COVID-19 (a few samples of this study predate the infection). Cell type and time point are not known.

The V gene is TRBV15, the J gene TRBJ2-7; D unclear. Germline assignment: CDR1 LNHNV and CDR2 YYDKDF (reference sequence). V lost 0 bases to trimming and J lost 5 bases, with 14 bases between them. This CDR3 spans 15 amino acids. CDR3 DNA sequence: TGTGCCACCAGCAGAGATCTGCCCCTTCGGCACGAGCAGTACGTC. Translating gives CATSRDLPLRHEQYV.

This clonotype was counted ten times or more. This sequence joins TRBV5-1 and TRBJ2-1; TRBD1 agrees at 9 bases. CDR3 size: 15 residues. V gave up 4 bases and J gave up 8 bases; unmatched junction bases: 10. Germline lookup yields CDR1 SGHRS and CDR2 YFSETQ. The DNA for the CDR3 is TGCGCCAGCAGCCAACCGGACAGGGGTGAAGATGAGCAGTTCTTC. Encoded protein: CASSQPDRGEDEQFF.

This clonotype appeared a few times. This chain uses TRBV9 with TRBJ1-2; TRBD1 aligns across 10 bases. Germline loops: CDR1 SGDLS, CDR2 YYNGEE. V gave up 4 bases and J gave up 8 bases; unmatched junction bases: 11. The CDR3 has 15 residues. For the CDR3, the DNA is TGTGCCAGCAGCCCACCCAGGGACAGGGGAATCGGCTACACCTTC. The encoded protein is CASSPPRDRGIGYTF.

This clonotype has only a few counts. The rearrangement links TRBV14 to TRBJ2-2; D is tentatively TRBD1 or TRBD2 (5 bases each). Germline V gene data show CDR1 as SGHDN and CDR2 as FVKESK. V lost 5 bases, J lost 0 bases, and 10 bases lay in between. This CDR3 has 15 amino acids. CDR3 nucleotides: TGTGCCAGCAGCAGGGACCTACCGAACACCGGGGAGCTGTTTTTT. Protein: CASSRDLPNTGELFF.

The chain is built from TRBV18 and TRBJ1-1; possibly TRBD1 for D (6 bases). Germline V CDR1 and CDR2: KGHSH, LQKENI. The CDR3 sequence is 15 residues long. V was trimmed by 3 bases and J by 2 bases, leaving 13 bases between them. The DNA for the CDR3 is TGTGCCAGCTCACCTGCAGGGGTAGGAAACACTGAAGCTTTCTTT. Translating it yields CASSPAGVGNTEAFF.

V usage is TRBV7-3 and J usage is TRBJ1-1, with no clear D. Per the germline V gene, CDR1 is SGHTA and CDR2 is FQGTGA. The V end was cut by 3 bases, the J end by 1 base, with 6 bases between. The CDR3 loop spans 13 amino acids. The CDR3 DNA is TGTGCCAGCAGCTTCGACAAGAACACTGAAGCTTTCTTT. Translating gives CASSFDKNTEAFF.

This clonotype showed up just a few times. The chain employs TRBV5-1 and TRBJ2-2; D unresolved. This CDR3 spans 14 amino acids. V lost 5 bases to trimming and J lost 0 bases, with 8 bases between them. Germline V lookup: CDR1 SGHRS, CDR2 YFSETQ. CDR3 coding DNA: TGCGCCAGCAGTGATGTTTCGAACACCGGGGAGCTGTTTTTT. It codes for CASSDVSNTGELFF.

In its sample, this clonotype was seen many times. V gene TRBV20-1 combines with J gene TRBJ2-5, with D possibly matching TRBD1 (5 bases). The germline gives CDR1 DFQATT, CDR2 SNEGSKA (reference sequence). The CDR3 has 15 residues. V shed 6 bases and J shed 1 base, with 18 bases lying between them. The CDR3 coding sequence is TGCAGTGCCCGCGGACAAGCCTTTTCCCAAGAGACCCAGTACTTC. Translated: CSARGQAFSQETQYF.

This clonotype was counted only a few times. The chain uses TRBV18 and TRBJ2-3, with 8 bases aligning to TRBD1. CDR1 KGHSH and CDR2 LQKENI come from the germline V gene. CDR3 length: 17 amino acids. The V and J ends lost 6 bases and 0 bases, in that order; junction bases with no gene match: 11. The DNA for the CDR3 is TGTGCCAGCTCTTTTGACAGGGGATCGACGAGCACAGATACGCAGTATTTT. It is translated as CASSFDRGSTSTDTQYF. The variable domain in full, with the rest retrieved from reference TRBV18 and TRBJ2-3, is NAGVMQNPRHLVRRRGQEARLRCSPMKGHSHVYWYRQLPEEGLKFMVYLQKENIIDESGMPKERFSAEFPKEGPSILRIQQVVRGDSAAYFCASSFDRGSTSTDTQYFGPGTRLTVL.

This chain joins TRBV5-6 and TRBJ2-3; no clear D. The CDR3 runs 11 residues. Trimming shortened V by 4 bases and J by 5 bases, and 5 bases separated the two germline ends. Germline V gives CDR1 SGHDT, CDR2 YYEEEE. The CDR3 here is CASSQVDTQYF. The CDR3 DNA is TGTGCCAGCAGCCAGGTAGATACGCAGTATTTT.

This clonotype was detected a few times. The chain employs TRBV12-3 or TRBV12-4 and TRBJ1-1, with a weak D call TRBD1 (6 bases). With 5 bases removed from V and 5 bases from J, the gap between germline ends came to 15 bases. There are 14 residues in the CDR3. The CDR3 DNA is TGTGCCAGCAGTCAGGAACAGGGTTGGACTGAAGCTTTCTTT. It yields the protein CASSQEQGWTEAFF.

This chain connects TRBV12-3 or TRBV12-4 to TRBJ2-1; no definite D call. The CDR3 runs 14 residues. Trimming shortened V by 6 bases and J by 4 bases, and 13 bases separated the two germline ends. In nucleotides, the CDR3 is TGTGCCAGCAGCCCCTTTAGGGTTTACAATGAGCAGTTCTTC. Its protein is CASSPFRVYNEQFF.

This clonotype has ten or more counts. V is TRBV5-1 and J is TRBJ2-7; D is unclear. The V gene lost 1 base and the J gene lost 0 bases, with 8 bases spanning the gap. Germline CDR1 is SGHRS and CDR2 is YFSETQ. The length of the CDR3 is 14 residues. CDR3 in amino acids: CASSLWAASYEQYF. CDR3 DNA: TGCGCCAGCAGCTTGTGGGCAGCCTCCTACGAGCAGTACTTC.

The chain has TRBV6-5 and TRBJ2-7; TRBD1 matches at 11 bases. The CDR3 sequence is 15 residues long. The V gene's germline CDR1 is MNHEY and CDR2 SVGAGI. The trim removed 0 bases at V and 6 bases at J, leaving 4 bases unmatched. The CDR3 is CASSYSVDRGREQYF. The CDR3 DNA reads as TGTGCCAGCAGTTACTCGGTGGACAGGGGGCGCGAGCAGTACTTC.

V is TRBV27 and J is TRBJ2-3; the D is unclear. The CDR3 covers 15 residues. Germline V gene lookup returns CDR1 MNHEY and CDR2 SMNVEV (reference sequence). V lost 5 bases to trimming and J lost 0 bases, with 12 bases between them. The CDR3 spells CASSTRAVSTDTQYF. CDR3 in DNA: TGTGCCAGCAGTACCCGGGCAGTAAGCACAGATACGCAGTATTTT.

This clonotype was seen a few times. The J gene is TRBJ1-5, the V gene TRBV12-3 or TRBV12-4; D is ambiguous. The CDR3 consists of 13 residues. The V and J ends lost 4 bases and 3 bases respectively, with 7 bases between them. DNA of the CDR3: TGTGCCAGCAGTTACCGGGCCAATCAGCCCCAGCATTTT. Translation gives CASSYRANQPQHF.

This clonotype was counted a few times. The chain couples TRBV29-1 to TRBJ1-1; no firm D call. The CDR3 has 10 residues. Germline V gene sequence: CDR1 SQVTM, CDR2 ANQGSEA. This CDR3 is CSVSTTEAFF. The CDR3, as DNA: TGCAGTGTGTCGACCACTGAAGCTTTCTTT.

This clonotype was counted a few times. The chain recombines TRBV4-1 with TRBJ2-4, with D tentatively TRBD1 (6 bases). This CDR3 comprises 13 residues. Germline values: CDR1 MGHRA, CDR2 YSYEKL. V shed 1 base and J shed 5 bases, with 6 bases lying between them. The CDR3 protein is CASSQGQENIQYF. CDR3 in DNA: TGCGCCAGCAGCCAAGGACAGGAAAACATTCAGTACTTC.

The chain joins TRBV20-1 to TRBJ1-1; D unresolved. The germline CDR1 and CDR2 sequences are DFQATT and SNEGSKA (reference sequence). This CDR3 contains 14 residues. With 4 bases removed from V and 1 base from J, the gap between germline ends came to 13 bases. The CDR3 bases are TGCAGTGCTACGCTGGGTGCTCGGAACACTGAAGCTTTCTTT. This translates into CSATLGARNTEAFF.

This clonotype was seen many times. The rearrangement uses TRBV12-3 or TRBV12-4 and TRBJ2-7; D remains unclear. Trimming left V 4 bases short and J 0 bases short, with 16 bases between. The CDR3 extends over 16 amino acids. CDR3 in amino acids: CASSSMSLRSSYEQYF. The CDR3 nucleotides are TGTGCCAGCAGTTCGATGAGTCTCAGGAGCTCCTACGAGCAGTACTTC.

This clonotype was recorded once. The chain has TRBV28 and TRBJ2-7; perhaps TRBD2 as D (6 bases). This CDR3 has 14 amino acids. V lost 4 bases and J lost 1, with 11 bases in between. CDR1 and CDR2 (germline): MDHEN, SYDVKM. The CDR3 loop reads CASSSPGESYEQYF. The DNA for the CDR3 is TGTGCCAGCAGTTCCCCGGGGGAGTCCTACGAGCAGTACTTC.

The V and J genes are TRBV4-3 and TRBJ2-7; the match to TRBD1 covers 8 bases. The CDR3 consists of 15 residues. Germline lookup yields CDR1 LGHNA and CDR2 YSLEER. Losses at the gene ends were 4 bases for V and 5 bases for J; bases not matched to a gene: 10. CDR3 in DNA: TGCGCCAGCAGCCGTAAGGGGACAGGTAAAGACGAGCAGTACTTC. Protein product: CASSRKGTGKDEQYF.

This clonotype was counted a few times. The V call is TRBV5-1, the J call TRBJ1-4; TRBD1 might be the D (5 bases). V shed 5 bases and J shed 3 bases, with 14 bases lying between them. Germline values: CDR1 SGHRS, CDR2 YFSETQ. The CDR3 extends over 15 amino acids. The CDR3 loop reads CASRELGQANEKLFF. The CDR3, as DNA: TGCGCCAGCAGGGAACTGGGGCAAGCTAATGAAAAACTGTTTTTT.

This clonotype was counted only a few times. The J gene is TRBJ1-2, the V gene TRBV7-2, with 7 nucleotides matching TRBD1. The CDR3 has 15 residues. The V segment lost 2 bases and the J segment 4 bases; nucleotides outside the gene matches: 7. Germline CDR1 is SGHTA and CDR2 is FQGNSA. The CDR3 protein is CASSLSTGNTYGYTF. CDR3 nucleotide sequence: TGTGCCAGCAGCTTATCGACAGGGAACACCTATGGCTACACCTTC.

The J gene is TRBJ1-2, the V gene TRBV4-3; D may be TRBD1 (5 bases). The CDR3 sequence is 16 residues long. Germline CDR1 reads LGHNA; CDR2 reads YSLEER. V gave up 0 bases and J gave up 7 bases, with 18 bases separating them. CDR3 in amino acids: CASSQDSWAGTRGYTF. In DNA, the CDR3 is TGCGCCAGCAGCCAAGATAGCTGGGCAGGGACTCGTGGCTACACCTTC.

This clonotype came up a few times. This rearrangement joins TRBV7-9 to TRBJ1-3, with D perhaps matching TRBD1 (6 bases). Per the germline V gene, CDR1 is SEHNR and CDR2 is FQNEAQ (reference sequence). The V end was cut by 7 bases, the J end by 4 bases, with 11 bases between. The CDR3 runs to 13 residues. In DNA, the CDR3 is TGTGCCAGCACGCGGGGGCCCGGAAACACCATATATTTT. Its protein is CASTRGPGNTIYF.

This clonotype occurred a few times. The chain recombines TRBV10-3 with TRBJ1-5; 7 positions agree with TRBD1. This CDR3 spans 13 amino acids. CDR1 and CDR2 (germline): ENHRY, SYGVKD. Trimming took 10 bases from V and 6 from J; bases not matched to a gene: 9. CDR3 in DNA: TGTGCCAGCCGACCGACAGGGCTTCAGCCCCAGCATTTT. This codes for CASRPTGLQPQHF.